This T cell receptor (beta chain) was captured in a study of T-cell memory formation after mild COVID-19 (dated by TCRdb to about 2021). For context, the study as a whole: Most TCR sequence clusters were specific to one of the two donors. The cohort comprised two young, previously healthy adult volunteers, one female and one male. In a couple of donors, T-cell clones that expanded and contracted after mild COVID-19 were followed by sequencing TCRalpha and TCRbeta repertoires longitudinally.

The reads were generated on an Illumina NovaSeq 6000. TCRalpha and TCRbeta cDNA libraries were built by 5'RACE with constant-segment primers, adding sample barcodes and unique molecular identifiers. RNA was extracted from every sample with Trizol reagent. Amplification of the libraries took two PCR steps, and the second step added a second sample barcode plus Illumina TruSeq adapters. Sequencing of the libraries was done on an Illumina NovaSeq, producing 2 x 150 bp paired-end reads. As for how the authors treated the data: The reads were demultiplexed and collapsed into UMI-guided consensus sequences using migec v1.2.7. Using mixcr v2.1.11, UMI consensuses were aligned to TRA and TRB V and J templates and then assembled into clonotypes. A clonotype was counted as expanded or contracted only when both edgeR and NoisET called the clonotype significant, with the noise models trained on biological replicates. edgeR calls used a false discovery rate-adjusted p below 0.01 and a log2 fold-change threshold of 1. PCA with hierarchical clustering of max-normalized trajectories of the 1000 most abundant clonotypes was used as exploratory dynamics analysis. Separately sequenced CD4+ and CD8+ repertoires were used to assign the CD4 or CD8 phenotype of responding clones. TCRdb cleaned the public reads at Q25 with fastp, built clones with MiXCR and kept in-frame beta chains. Identical CDR3 proteins give one entry, which carries the most common genes and DNA. Clone size and V and J calls follow TCRdb, not the original study. The sample yields about 440,000 distinct CDR3 sequences; 20% were counted once. The ten top clones hold about 8.8% of the sample.

On the study overall, not on this receptor specifically: The study included only two mild cases, and larger cohorts that include severe cases with pre-infection samples were judged to be necessary. Some responding clones were detected in pre-infection memory, which suggested that pre-existing cross-reactive memory T cells had joined the SARS-CoV-2 response. Contracting CD4+ clones were located mainly in the CM and EM memory subsets, whereas CD8+ clones were found to be enriched in EMRA. Balanced CD4/CD8 phenotypes were observed for clones contracting from day 15 to 85, whereas a bias towards CD4+ was observed for a second wave of clones expanding from day 15 to 37. The second-wave clones that peaked on day 37 were not confirmed to be SARS-CoV-2 specific.

Ficoll-Paque density gradient centrifugation was used to isolate PBMCs. In regard to this clonotype: This receptor's antigen is unknown. Per-nucleotide qualities are absent, and no much larger clonotype sits a single base away.

The clonotype comes from an adult woman who had mild COVID-19 (a few samples of this study predate the infection). The sample titles of this study are shuffled in the database, so cell type and time point are left out; the donor was told from shared clones. Sequencing used PBMCs or a T cell subset sorted from them (not recorded which).

The CDR3 protein sequence reads: CASSLTSGLIYTGELFF. The nucleotides are TGTGCCAGCAGCTTAACGTCGGGACTAATCTACACCGGGGAGCTGTTTTTT. The V gene is TRBV7-9 and the J gene is TRBJ2-2; 7 bases in between match TRBD2. V and J are trimmed by 2 bases and 3 bases, and the gene matches miss 9 bases of the junction. The CDR3 has 17 amino acids, counting the end cysteine and phenylalanine. CDR3 DNA only is kept here, 51 bases in frame from base 1. The germline V gene (reference sequence) supplies CDR1 SEHNR and CDR2 FQNEAQ.